Reported below is one T cell receptor (beta chain). The target antigen is unknown. The data are from a study of shared clonotypes between healthy human individuals. General observations from the study: Naive subsets typically showed greater estimated richness than memory subsets.

The data were produced by immunoSEQ multiplex PCR, yet TCRdb's version contains in-frame clones alone and is incomplete. Counted here are approximately 340,000 clones, under 80% occurring once; the ten biggest clones make up approximately 10%. The V end lost 0 bases, the J end lost 5 bases, and 4 bases lay between the germline ends. The CDR3 has 12 amino acids. Germline V CDR1 and CDR2: SGDLS, YYNGEE. This TCR was sampled from a man younger than 45 in good health. The J gene is TRBJ2-3, the V gene TRBV9; no clear D gene. The sample comprised memory CD4+ T cells sorted from blood. As for subset: CD45RA-negative fraction. The CDR3 reads CASSVVEDTQYF. CDR3 coding DNA: TGTGCCAGCAGCGTAGTTGAAGATACGCAGTATTTT.